This T cell receptor (beta chain) comes out of a study of T cell clonotyping in hematopoietic cell transplantation. The repertoire was sequenced with immunoSEQ multiplex PCR; TCRdb's copy has only in-frame clones and lacks some. Found here are 6,000 or so clones, around 80% of them singletons; the top ten hold over 30%. CDR3 length: 13 amino acids. The V and J ends lost 2 bases and 6 bases respectively, with 10 bases between them. In germline, CDR1 is SGHRS, CDR2 YFSETQ. The sample holds one count of this clone. Its target is unknown. Whole-study results and caveats: After transplant, recipient diversity fell while pathologically expanded clonotypes grew through day 180.

V gene TRBV5-1 combines with J gene TRBJ2-3, with D unresolved. The receptor comes from a male patient aged 70 to 80 who had an allogeneic stem cell transplant from an unrelated donor, so T cells may come from the graft donor. Some clones in this sample may be carry-over from other donors' samples. The sample was peripheral blood mononuclear cells, taken 180 days after allogeneic stem cell transplant. The CDR3 region is CASSFSTWDTQYF. CDR3 bases: TGCGCCAGCAGCTTCTCCACTTGGGATACGCAGTATTTT.